The present T cell receptor beta chain was sequenced within a study of blood T cell repertoires in COVID-19. Study-level information: COVID-19 samples collected from the United States, Italy and Spain covered acute and convalescent phases. From T cells, B-cell-depleted T cells, or PBMCs came the material, which was cDNA or gDNA.

Original methodology: It was from reference gene primer amplification that nucleated cell counts were estimated. The assay was immunoSEQ multiplex PCR, and TCRdb's table has in-frame clones only and misses some. V and J calls and clone size are copied from that table; D and trimming were computed from the DNA. Here the sample spans fewer than 300,000 clones, approximately 82% being singletons. The sequence derives from a woman between 18 and 29 years old with acute or convalescent COVID-19. Specimen: peripheral blood.

The CDR3 spells CASSPGTGGGSPLHF. DNA for the CDR3: TGTGCCAGTAGTCCGGGGACAGGGGGCGGATCACCCCTCCACTTT. The chain employs TRBV19 and TRBJ1-6, with 12 bases lining up with TRBD1. Germline values: CDR1 LNHDA, CDR2 SQIVND (reference sequence). The CDR3 runs to 15 residues. After removal of 5 bases from V and 10 bases from J, the junction contained 6 bases not matched to a gene.